This T cell receptor (beta chain) was sequenced for a study of shared clonotypes between healthy human individuals. Germline V CDR1 and CDR2: SGHNT, YYREEE (reference sequence). This CDR3 has 16 amino acids. Unmatched junction bases numbered 7, after V lost 2 bases and J lost 2 bases. Only Caucasian adults living in Nashville, Tennessee made up the donor group. On sorted subsets, replicate PCRs used 150 to 250 ng DNA, or approximately 33,000 T cell genomes. Sequenced by immunoSEQ multiplex PCR; TCRdb stores in-frame clones only, minus some. The data contain fewer than 200,000 clones, over 80% of them singletons.

The sequence came from a woman aged 25 to 39 in good health. The genes are TRBV5-4 and TRBJ2-5; 9 bases match TRBD2. The material sequenced was naive CD4+ T cells sorted from blood. Noted subset: CD45RA+ positively selected. CDR3 amino acids: CASSLRAGGLQETQYF. As DNA, the CDR3 is TGTGCCAGCAGCTTACGGGCGGGAGGGTTGCAAGAGACCCAGTACTTC.